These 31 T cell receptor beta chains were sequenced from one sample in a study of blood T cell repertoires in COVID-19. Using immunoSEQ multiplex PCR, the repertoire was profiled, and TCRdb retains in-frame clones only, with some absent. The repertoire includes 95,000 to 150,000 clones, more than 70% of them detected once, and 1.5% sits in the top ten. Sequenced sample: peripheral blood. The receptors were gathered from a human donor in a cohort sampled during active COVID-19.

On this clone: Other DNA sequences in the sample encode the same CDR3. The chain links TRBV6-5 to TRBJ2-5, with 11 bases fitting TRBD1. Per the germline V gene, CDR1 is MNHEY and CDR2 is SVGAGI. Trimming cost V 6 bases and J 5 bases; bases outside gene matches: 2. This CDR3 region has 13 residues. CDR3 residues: CASSRDRGETQYF. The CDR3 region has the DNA TGTGCCAGCAGCCGGGACAGGGGGGAGACCCAGTACTTC.

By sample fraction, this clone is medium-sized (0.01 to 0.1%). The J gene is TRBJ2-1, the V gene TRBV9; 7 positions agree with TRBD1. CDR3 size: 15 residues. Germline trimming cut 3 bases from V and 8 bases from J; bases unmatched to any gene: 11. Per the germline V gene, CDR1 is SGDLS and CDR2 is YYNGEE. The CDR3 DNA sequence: TGTGCCAGCAGCGATGGACAGGTCGGGCTTGATGAGCAGTTCTTC. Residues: CASSDGQVGLDEQFF.

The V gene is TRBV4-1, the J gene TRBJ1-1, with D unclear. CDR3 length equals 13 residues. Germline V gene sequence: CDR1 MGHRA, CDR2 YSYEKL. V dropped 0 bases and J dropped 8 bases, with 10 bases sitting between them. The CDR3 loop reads CASSQDLGREAFF. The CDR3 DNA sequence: TGCGCCAGCAGCCAAGATCTAGGGAGGGAAGCTTTCTTT.

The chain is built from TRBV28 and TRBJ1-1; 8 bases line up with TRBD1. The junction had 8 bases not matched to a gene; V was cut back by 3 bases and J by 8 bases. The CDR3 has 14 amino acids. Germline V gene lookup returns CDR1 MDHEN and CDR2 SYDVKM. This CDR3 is CASSLRDRGGEAFF. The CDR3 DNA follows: TGTGCCAGCAGTTTGCGAGACAGGGGCGGGGAAGCTTTCTTT. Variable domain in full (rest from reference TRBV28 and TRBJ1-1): DVKVTQSSRYLVKRTGEKVFLECVQDMDHENMFWYRQDPGLGLRLIYFSYDVKMKEKGDIPEGYSVSREKKERFSLILESASTNQTSMYLCASSLRDRGGEAFFGQGTRLTVV.

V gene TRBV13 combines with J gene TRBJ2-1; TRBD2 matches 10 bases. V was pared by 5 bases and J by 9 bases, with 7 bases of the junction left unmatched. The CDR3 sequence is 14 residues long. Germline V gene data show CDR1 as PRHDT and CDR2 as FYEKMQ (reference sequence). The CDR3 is CASSPSGGWGEQFF. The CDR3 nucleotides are TGTGCCAGCAGCCCTAGCGGGGGATGGGGTGAGCAGTTCTTC.

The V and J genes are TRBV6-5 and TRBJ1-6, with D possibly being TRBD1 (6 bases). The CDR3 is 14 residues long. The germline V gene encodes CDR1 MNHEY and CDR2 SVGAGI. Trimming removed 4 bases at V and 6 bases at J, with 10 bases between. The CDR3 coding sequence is TGTGCCAGCAGTTGGGGACAAACTAATTCACCCCTCCACTTT. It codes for CASSWGQTNSPLHF.

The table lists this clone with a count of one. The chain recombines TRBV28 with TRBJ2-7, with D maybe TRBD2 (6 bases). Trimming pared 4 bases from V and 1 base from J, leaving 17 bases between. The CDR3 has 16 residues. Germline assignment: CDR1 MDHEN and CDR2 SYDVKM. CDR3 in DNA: TGTGCCAGCAGTTCACTTGCCCGGGAGTCTTCCTACGAGCAGTACTTC. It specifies CASSSLARESSYEQYF.

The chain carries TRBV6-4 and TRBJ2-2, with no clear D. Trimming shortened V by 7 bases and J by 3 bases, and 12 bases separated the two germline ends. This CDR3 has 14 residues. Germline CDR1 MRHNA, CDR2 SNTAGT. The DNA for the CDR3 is TGTGCCAGCAAGAATAGCAGAGACACCGGGGAGCTGTTTTTT. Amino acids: CASKNSRDTGELFF.

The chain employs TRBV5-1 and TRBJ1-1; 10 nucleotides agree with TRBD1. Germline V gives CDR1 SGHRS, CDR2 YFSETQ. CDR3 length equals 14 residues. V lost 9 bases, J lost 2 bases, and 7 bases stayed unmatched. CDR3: CATKRDRGNTEAFF. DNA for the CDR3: TGCGCCACCAAAAGGGACAGGGGAAACACTGAAGCTTTCTTT.

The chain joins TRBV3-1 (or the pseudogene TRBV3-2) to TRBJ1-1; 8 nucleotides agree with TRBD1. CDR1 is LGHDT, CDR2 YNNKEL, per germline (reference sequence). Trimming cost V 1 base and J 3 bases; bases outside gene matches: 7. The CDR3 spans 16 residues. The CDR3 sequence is CASSQGSRGQDTEAFF. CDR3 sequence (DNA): TGTGCCAGCAGCCAAGGATCCAGGGGGCAGGACACTGAAGCTTTCTTT.

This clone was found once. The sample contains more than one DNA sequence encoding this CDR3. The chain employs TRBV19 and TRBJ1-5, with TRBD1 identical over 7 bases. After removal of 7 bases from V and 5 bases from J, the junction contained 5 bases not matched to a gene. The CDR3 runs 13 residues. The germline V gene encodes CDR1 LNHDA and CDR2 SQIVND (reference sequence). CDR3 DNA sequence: TGTGCCAGTAAGAACAGGGGCCATCAGCCCCAGCATTTT. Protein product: CASKNRGHQPQHF.

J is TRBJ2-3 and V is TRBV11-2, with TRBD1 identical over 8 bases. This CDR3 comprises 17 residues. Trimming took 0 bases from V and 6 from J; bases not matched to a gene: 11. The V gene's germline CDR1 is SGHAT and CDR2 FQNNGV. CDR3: CASSLESGRGRMDTQYF. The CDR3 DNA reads TGTGCCAGCAGCTTAGAATCGGGCAGGGGGCGCATGGATACGCAGTATTTT.

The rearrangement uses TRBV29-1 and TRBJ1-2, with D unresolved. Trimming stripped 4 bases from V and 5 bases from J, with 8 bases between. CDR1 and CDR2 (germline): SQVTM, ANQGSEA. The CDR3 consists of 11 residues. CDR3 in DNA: TGCAGCGTTGTTAGCCTTTATGGCTACACCTTC. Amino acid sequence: CSVVSLYGYTF.

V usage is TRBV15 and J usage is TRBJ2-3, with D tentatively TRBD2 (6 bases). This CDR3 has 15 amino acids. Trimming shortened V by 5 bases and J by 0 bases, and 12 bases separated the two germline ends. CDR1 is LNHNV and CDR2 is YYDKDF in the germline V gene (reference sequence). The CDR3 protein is CATSAPGTSTDTQYF. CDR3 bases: TGTGCCACCAGCGCACCCGGGACTAGCACAGATACGCAGTATTTT. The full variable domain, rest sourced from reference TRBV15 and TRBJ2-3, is DAMVIQNPRYQVTQFGKPVTLSCSQTLNHNVMYWYQQKSSQAPKLLFHYYDKDFNNEADTPDNFQSRRPNTSFCFLDIRSPGLGDTAMYLCATSAPGTSTDTQYFGPGTRLTVL.

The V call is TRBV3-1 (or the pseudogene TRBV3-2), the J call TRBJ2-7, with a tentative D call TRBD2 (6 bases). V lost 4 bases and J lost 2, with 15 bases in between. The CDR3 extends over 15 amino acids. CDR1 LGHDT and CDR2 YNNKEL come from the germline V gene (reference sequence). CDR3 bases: TGTGCCAGCAGCCTTGGGCTAGCGACTACCTACGAGCAGTACTTC. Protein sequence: CASSLGLATTYEQYF.

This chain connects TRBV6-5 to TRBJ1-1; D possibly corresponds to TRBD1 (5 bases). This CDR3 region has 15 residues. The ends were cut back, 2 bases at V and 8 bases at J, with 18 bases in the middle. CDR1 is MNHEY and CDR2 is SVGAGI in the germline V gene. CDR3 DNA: TGTGCCAGCAGTTACCGTGGGGCGGACGCTAGGGAAGCTTTCTTT. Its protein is CASSYRGADAREAFF.

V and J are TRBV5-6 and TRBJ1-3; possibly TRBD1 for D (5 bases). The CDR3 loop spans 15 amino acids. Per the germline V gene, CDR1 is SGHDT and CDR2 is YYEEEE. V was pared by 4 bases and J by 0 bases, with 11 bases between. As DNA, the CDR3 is TGTGCCAGCAGCCGGGGACTGAGCTCTGGAAACACCATATATTTT. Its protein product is CASSRGLSSGNTIYF.

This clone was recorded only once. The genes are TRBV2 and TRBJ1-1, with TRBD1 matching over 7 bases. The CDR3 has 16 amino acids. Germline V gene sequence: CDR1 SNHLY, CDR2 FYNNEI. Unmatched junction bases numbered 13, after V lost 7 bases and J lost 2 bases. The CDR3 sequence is CASTLGGQGGNTEAFF. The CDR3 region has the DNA TGTGCCAGCACCCTGGGTGGGCAGGGGGGTAACACTGAAGCTTTCTTT.

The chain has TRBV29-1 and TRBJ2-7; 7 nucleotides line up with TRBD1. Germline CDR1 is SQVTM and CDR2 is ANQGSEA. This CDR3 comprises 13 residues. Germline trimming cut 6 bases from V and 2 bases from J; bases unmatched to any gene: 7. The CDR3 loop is CSVRNTGAYEQYF. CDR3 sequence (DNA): TGCAGCGTCCGAAATACAGGGGCCTACGAGCAGTACTTC.

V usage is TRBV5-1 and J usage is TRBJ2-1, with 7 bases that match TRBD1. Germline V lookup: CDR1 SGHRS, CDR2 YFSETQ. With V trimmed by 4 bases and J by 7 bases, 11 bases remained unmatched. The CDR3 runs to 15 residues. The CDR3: CASSPDAGGKNEQFF. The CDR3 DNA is TGCGCCAGCAGCCCGGATGCAGGGGGTAAGAATGAGCAGTTCTTC.

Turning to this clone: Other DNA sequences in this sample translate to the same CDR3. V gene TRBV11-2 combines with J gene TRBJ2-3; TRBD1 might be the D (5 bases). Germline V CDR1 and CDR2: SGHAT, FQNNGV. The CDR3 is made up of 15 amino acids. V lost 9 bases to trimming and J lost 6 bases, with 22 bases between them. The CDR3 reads CASSTGPVSGDTQYF. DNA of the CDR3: TGTGCCAGTAGCACGGGCCCCGTATCAGGGGATACGCAGTATTTT.

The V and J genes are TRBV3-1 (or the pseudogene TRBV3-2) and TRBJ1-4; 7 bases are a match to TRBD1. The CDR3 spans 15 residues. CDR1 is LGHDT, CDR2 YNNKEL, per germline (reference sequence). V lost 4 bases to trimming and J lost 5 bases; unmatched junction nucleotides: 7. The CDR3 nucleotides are TGTGCCAGCAGCCGGGTCGACAGGGTAAATGAAAAACTGTTTTTT. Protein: CASSRVDRVNEKLFF.

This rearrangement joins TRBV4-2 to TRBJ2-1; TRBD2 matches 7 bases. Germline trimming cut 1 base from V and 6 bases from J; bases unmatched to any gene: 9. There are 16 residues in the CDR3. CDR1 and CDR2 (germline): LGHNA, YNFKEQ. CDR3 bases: TGTGCCAGCAGCCAAGCCCCGTCGGGGGGAGCCAATGAGCAGTTCTTC. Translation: CASSQAPSGGANEQFF.

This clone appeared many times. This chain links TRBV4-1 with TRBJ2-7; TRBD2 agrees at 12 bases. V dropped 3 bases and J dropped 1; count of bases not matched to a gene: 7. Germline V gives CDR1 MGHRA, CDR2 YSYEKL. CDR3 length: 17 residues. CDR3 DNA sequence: TGCGCCAGCAGCCAGACCGCTAGCGGGAGGGCATCCTACGAGCAGTACTTC. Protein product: CASSQTASGRASYEQYF.

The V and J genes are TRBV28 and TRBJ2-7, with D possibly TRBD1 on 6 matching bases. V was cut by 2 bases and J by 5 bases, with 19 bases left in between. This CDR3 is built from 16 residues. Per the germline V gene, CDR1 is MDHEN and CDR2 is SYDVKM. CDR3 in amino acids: CASSLLAPGARDEQYF. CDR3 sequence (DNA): TGTGCCAGCAGTTTACTCGCGCCAGGGGCGCGGGACGAGCAGTACTTC.

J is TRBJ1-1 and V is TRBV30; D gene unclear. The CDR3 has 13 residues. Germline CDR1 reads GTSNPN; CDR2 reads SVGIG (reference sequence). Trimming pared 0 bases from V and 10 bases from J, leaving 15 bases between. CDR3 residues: CAWSVPALRGAFF. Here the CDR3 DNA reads TGTGCCTGGAGTGTACCTGCCCTGCGTGGAGCTTTCTTT. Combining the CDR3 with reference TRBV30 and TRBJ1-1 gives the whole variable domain SQTIHQWPATLVQPVGSPLSLECTVEGTSNPNLYWYRQAAGRGLQLLFYSVGIGQISSEVPQNLSASRPQDRQFILSSKKLLLSDSGFYLCAWSVPALRGAFFGQGTRLTVV.

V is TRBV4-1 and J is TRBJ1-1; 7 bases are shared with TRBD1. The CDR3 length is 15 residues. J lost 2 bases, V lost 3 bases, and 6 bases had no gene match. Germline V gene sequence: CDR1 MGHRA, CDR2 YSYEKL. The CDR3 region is CASSQMTGINTEAFF. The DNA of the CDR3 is TGCGCCAGCAGCCAGATGACAGGGATCAACACTGAAGCTTTCTTT.

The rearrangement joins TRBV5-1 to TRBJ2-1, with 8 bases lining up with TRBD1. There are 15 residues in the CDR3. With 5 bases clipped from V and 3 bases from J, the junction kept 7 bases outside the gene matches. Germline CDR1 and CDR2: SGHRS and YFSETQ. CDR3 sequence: CASSFSGQGYNEQFF. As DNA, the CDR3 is TGCGCCAGCAGTTTTTCTGGACAGGGCTACAATGAGCAGTTCTTC.

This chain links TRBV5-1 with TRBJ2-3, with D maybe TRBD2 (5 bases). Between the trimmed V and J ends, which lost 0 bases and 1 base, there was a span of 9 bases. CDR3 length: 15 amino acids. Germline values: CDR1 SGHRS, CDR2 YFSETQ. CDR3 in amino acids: CASSLARGGTDTQYF. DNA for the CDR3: TGCGCCAGCAGCTTGGCCCGGGGAGGCACAGATACGCAGTATTTT.

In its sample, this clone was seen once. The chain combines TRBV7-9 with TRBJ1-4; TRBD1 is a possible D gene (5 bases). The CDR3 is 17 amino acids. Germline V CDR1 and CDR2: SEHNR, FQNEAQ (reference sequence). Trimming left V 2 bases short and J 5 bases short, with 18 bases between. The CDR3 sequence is CASSLMSLGRGNEKLFF. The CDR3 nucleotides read TGTGCCAGCAGCTTAATGAGTCTCGGTCGGGGGAATGAAAAACTGTTTTTT.

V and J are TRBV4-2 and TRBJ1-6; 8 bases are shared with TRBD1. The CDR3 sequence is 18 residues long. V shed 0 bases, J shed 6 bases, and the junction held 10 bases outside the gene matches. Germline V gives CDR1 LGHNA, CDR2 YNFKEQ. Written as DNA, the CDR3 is TGTGCCAGCAGCCAAGAATGGATTGTCGGGACAGGTAATTCACCCCTCCACTTT. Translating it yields CASSQEWIVGTGNSPLHF.